The clone carrying this TCR beta chain was detected many times. Its antigen is undetermined. The data originate from a study of CD8 T cells in ankylosing spondylitis. Study-level results: What appeared characteristic of ankylosing spondylitis blood was a TCR beta motif of under 10 highly homologous variants. Disease-associated clonotypes exhibited CD8+ identity and were relatively infrequent in peripheral blood.

Using quantitative 5'-RACE with molecular barcodes, the authors made TCR beta libraries. One entry per CDR3 protein results from TCRdb running MiXCR on the 5' RACE reads. Found here are 100,000 to 150,000 distinct CDR3 sequences, 6.5% to 9% of them singletons; the top ten hold 12%. V lost 7 bases, J lost 5 bases, and 4 bases stayed unmatched. The CDR3 is made up of 11 amino acids. Germline lookup yields CDR1 SQVTM and CDR2 ANQGSEA. The TCR originated in a male donor with ankylosing spondylitis or in good health (not recorded which). Sequenced: blood, either unsorted or a sorted T cell fraction (not recorded which). The gene calls are TRBV29-1 and TRBJ2-5; TRBD2 aligns across 7 bases. CDR3 protein: CSGGLIETQYF. In nucleotides, the CDR3 is TGCAGCGGGGGACTAATCGAGACCCAGTACTTC.